The present TCR beta chain was sequenced within a study of spatial heterogeneity in lung cancer. Every TCR cDNA molecule bore a unique molecular identifier. TCRdb called the 5' RACE reads again in MiXCR, with one record for every CDR3 protein. The sample has about 52,000 distinct CDR3 sequences, roughly 7.4% seen once; the top ten hold around 36%. Time point indicated: blood at routine non-recurrence follow-up after resection. Whole RNA, isolated from tumor, nontumor lung or frozen PBMC, was sequenced without prior sorting. At least ten counts were recorded for this clonotype. Its antigen is not identified. The CDR3 runs 15 residues. Between the trimmed V and J ends, which lost 0 bases and 3 bases, there was a span of 11 bases. Per germline, CDR1 SEHNR and CDR2 FQNEAQ (reference sequence). Study observations and caveats: Ubiquitous expanded tumor TCRs were seen in blood more at resection than at follow-up.

V usage is TRBV7-9 and J usage is TRBJ2-5; TRBD2 might be the D (7 bases). This sequence was found in a female donor with early-stage non-small cell lung cancer. Specimen: PBMCs, collected at follow-up. The CDR3 is CASSLAGGPEETQYF. DNA of the CDR3: TGTGCCAGCAGCTTAGCGGGGGGGCCGGAAGAGACCCAGTACTTC.